Shown below are 19 T cell receptor beta chains from a single sample sequenced in a study of blood T cell repertoires in COVID-19. The repertoire was sequenced with immunoSEQ multiplex PCR; TCRdb's copy has only in-frame clones and lacks some. Found here are around 89,000 clones, around 88% of them singletons; the top ten hold roughly 0.51%. The specimen was peripheral blood. Receptor source: a man between 60 and 75 years old with acute or convalescent COVID-19.

The V gene is TRBV6-5, the J gene TRBJ1-4, with 7 bases fitting TRBD1. Germline loops: CDR1 MNHEY, CDR2 SVGAGI. The V gene end was trimmed by 4 bases and the J gene end by 0 bases; junction bases not matched to a gene: 2. This CDR3 region has 15 residues. The CDR3 coding sequence is TGTGCCAGCAGTTCCGGGACAGCAACTAATGAAAAACTGTTTTTT. Its translation: CASSSGTATNEKLFF.

This chain joins TRBV19 and TRBJ2-2, with no clear D. The ends were cut back, 11 bases at V and 7 bases at J, with 14 bases in the middle. The CDR3 is 12 amino acids. CDR1 is LNHDA and CDR2 is SQIVND in the germline V gene (reference sequence). The CDR3 DNA sequence: TGTGCCGGATCTACCCGAGGCGGGGAGCTGTTTTTT. Encoded protein: CAGSTRGGELFF.

V gene TRBV5-1 combines with J gene TRBJ2-1, with 8 bases identical to TRBD2. V was clipped by 0 bases and J by 8 bases; unmatched bases: 7. Germline lookup yields CDR1 SGHRS and CDR2 YFSETQ. The CDR3 extends over 15 amino acids. The CDR3 loop reads CASSLDSGSVDEQFF. The DNA of the CDR3 is TGCGCCAGCAGCTTGGACAGCGGGAGTGTCGATGAGCAGTTCTTC.

The chain carries TRBV5-4 and TRBJ2-1; 7 bases agree with TRBD2. V trimming: 3 bases; J trimming: 0 bases; junction bases outside the gene matches: 3. The CDR3 is 15 residues long. Looked up from germline, CDR1 is SGHNT and CDR2 is YYREEE (reference sequence). The CDR3 reads CASSSGTNSYNEQFF. The CDR3 DNA reads as TGTGCCAGCAGCTCCGGGACTAACTCCTACAATGAGCAGTTCTTC.

The gene calls are TRBV11-2 and TRBJ2-2; a weak D match, TRBD2 (6 bases). This CDR3 has 16 amino acids. Germline assignment: CDR1 SGHAT and CDR2 FQNNGV. Trimming stripped 2 bases from V and 3 bases from J, with 13 bases between. The CDR3 bases are TGTGCCAGCAGCTTATCCTTGGGGGGAGACACCGGGGAGCTGTTTTTT. Its protein product is CASSLSLGGDTGELFF.

This clone was counted between two and nine times. This chain connects TRBV4-2 to TRBJ1-2; the D gene is possibly TRBD1 (6 bases). The CDR3 is 14 amino acids. The V gene's germline CDR1 is LGHNA and CDR2 YNFKEQ. V shed 0 bases and J shed 6 bases, with 11 bases lying between them. The CDR3 DNA reads TGTGCCAGCAGCCAAGATCCTCGGGACAATGGCTACACCTTC. Translation: CASSQDPRDNGYTF.

CDR3 coding DNA: TGTGCCAGCAGTTTGCTAGCGGAGAGCACAGATACGCAGTATTTT. The encoded protein is CASSLLAESTDTQYF. The chain combines TRBV27 with TRBJ2-3; 7 nucleotides agree with TRBD2. The V gene's germline CDR1 is MNHEY and CDR2 SMNVEV (reference sequence). The CDR3 runs to 15 residues. Trimming cost V 3 bases and J 0 bases; bases outside gene matches: 3.

V gene TRBV6-5 combines with J gene TRBJ2-1; possible D gene TRBD2, 6 bases. V was pared by 6 bases and J by 4 bases, with 10 bases between. This CDR3 region has 13 residues. The germline V gene encodes CDR1 MNHEY and CDR2 SVGAGI. The chain's CDR3 is CASRDGSYNEQFF. In DNA, the CDR3 is TGTGCCAGCAGGGACGGGAGTTACAATGAGCAGTTCTTC.

This chain connects TRBV7-3 to TRBJ1-1, with D unclear. The V end was cut by 1 base, the J end by 9 bases, with 12 bases between. CDR1 is SGHTA and CDR2 is FQGTGA in the germline V gene. The CDR3 loop spans 13 amino acids. In DNA form, the CDR3 reads TGTGCCAGCAGCTTAAAGTTGGGAGAGCAAGCTTTCTTT. The encoded protein is CASSLKLGEQAFF. Drawing the rest from reference TRBV7-3 and TRBJ1-1, the complete variable domain is GAGVSQTPSNKVTEKGKYVELRCDPISGHTALYWYRQSLGQGPEFLIYFQGTGAADDSGLPNDRFFAVRPEGSVSTLKIQRTERGDSAVYLCASSLKLGEQAFFGQGTRLTVV.

The chain is built from TRBV7-9 and TRBJ2-1, with 10 bases lining up with TRBD2. V gave up 5 bases and J gave up 5 bases; unmatched junction bases: 6. Germline assignment: CDR1 SEHNR and CDR2 FQNEAQ (reference sequence). CDR3 length: 15 residues. The CDR3 protein is CASSPRLAGNNEQFF. Here the CDR3 DNA reads TGTGCCAGCAGCCCACGACTAGCGGGTAACAATGAGCAGTTCTTC. The entire variable domain, with the rest obtained from reference TRBV7-9 and TRBJ2-1, is as follows: DTGVSQNPRHKITKRGQNVTFRCDPISEHNRLYWYRQTLGQGPEFLTYFQNEAQLEKSRLLSDRFSAERPKGSFSTLEIQRTEQGDSAMYLCASSPRLAGNNEQFFGPGTRLTVL.

This clone was detected only once. The genes are TRBV5-8 and TRBJ1-5; D might be TRBD1 (6 bases). The CDR3 has 15 residues. The germline V gene encodes CDR1 SGHTS and CDR2 YDEGEE. V shed 3 bases and J shed 8 bases, with 18 bases lying between them. This CDR3 is CASSSRTGRREPQHF. The CDR3 DNA follows: TGTGCCAGCAGCTCAAGAACAGGGCGAAGGGAGCCCCAGCATTTT.

The J gene is TRBJ1-2, the V gene TRBV25-1, with 7 bases fitting TRBD1. The junction had 8 bases not matched to a gene; V was cut back by 5 bases and J by 2 bases. This CDR3 is built from 15 residues. CDR1 is MGHDK, CDR2 SYGVNS, per germline. CDR3 loop: CASSLQGNTNYGYTF. The CDR3, as DNA: TGTGCCAGCAGTTTACAGGGGAACACCAACTATGGCTACACCTTC.

This sequence joins TRBV7-8 and TRBJ2-2; D may be TRBD1 (5 bases). From germline, CDR1 is SGHVS and CDR2 FQNEAQ. The CDR3 extends over 16 amino acids. Between the trimmed V and J ends, which lost 1 base and 3 bases, there was a span of 12 bases. CDR3 nucleotide sequence: TGTGCCAGCAGCTTAGGTCAGGGTCGATACACCGGGGAGCTGTTTTTT. Translating it yields CASSLGQGRYTGELFF.

This clone was detected a few times. V gene TRBV19 combines with J gene TRBJ1-2; D is perhaps TRBD1 (6 bases). Germline V gene data show CDR1 as LNHDA and CDR2 as SQIVND (reference sequence). The ends were cut back, 4 bases at V and 4 bases at J, with 13 bases in the middle. The CDR3 contains 14 residues. CDR3 residues: CASSKAGGLYGYTF. CDR3 coding DNA: TGTGCCAGTAGTAAGGCGGGGGGGCTCTATGGCTACACCTTC.

The rearrangement links TRBV7-2 to TRBJ2-1; D possibly corresponds to TRBD1 (7 bases). CDR3 size: 15 residues. CDR1 and CDR2 from the germline V gene are SGHTA and FQGNSA. V lost 1 base and J 6 bases, leaving 13 bases between the germline ends. As DNA, the CDR3 is TGTGCCAGCAGCTTAGATAACAGGGGAGGCAATGAGCAGTTCTTC. This translates into CASSLDNRGGNEQFF.

The count of this clone is one. The rearrangement links TRBV24-1 to TRBJ2-1, with unresolved D. V lost 10 bases and J lost 5, with 8 bases in between. There are 11 residues in the CDR3. Germline V gene lookup returns CDR1 KGHDR and CDR2 SFDVKD. The CDR3 nucleotides are TGTGCCACAAGACTGGACAATGAGCAGTTCTTC. Its protein product is CATRLDNEQFF.

This chain links TRBV11-2 with TRBJ1-1; tentatively, D is TRBD1 (6 bases). With 4 bases removed from V and 1 base from J, the gap between germline ends came to 13 bases. Germline V lookup: CDR1 SGHAT, CDR2 FQNNGV. The CDR3 loop spans 15 amino acids. As DNA, the CDR3 is TGTGCCAGCAGCTCGTGGGGACAAGCGAACACTGAAGCTTTCTTT. Protein product: CASSSWGQANTEAFF.

CDR3 in amino acids: CASSPHQGTDTQYF. DNA of the CDR3: TGTGCCAGCAGTCCACACCAGGGCACAGATACGCAGTATTTT. The chain has TRBV6-2 or TRBV6-3 and TRBJ2-3; D is ambiguous. The CDR3 sequence is 14 residues long. Trimming cost V 5 bases and J 1 base, with 10 bases left between them. Germline V gene sequence: CDR1 MNHEY, CDR2 SVGEGT.

The genes are TRBV7-9 and TRBJ2-7; D not resolved. Trimming shortened V by 1 base and J by 0 bases, and 13 bases separated the two germline ends. Germline V CDR1 and CDR2: SEHNR, FQNEAQ (reference sequence). The CDR3 runs to 16 residues. CDR3 in amino acids: CASSLVLPPSSYEQYF. DNA of the CDR3: TGTGCCAGCAGCTTAGTGCTCCCCCCCAGCTCCTACGAGCAGTACTTC.